This T cell receptor beta chain is drawn from a study of cytomegalovirus exposure and HLA in healthy donors. In the PCR, 60 Vbeta and 13 Jbeta primers were used. The repertoire was sequenced with immunoSEQ multiplex PCR; TCRdb's copy has only in-frame clones and lacks some. In total, the table holds about 64,000 clones. Sequencing was carried out using PBMCs. This clonotype was sampled from a woman under 30 in good health and CMV-seronegative.

The CDR3 spells CASTPERGETQYF. CDR3 nucleotides: TGTGCCAGCACCCCAGAGAGGGGGGAGACCCAGTACTTC. The V and J genes are TRBV7-2 and TRBJ2-5; tentatively, D is TRBD1 (6 bases). The germline CDR1 and CDR2 sequences are SGHTA and FQGNSA. V lost 7 bases and J 5 bases, leaving 14 bases between the germline ends. This CDR3 contains 13 residues.